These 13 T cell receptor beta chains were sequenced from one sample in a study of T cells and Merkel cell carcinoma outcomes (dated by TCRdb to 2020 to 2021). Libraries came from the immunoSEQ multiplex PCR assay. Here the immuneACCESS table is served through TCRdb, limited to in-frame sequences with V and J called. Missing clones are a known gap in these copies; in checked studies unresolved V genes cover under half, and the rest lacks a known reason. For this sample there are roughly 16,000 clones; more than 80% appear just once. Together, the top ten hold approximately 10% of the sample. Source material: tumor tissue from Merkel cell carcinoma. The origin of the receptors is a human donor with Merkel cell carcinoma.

The CDR3, as DNA: TGCGCCAGCAGCTTGGGGGGGGACAGCGGATCCCTAAAACTGTTTTTT. Translating gives CASSLGGDSGSLKLFF. The V call is TRBV5-1, the J call TRBJ1-4, with TRBD1 matching 7 bases. The CDR3 spans 16 residues. The ends lost 0 bases at V and 10 bases at J; junction bases unmatched: 12. CDR1 and CDR2 (germline): SGHRS, YFSETQ.

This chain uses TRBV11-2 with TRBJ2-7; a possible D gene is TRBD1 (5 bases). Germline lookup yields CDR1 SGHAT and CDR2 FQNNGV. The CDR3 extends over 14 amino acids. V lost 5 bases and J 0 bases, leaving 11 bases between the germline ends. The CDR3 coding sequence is TGTGCCAGCAGCACAGGACCTACCTCCTACGAGCAGTACTTC. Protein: CASSTGPTSYEQYF. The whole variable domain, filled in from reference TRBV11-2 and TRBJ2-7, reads EAGVAQSPRYKIIEKRQSVAFWCNPISGHATLYWYQQILGQGPKLLIQFQNNGVVDDSQLPKDRFSAERLKGVDSTLKIQPAKLEDSAVYLCASSTGPTSYEQYFGPGTRLTVT.

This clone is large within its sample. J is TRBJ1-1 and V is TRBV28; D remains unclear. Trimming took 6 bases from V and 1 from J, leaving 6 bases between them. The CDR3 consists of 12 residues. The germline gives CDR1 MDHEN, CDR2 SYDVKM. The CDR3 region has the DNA TGTGCCAGCAGAGTTTGGAACACTGAAGCTTTCTTT. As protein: CASRVWNTEAFF.

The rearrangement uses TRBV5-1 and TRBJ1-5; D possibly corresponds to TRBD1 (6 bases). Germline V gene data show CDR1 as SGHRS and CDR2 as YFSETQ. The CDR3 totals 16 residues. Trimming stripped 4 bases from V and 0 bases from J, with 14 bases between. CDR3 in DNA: TGCGCCAGCAGCCCGGAGGGGGGGGATAGCAATCAGCCCCAGCATTTT. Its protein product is CASSPEGGDSNQPQHF.

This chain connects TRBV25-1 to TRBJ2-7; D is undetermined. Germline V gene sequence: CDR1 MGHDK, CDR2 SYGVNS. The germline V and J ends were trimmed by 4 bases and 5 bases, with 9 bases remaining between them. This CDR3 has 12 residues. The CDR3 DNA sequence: TGTGCCAGCAGTGGTTACGCTAACGAGCAGTACTTC. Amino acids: CASSGYANEQYF.

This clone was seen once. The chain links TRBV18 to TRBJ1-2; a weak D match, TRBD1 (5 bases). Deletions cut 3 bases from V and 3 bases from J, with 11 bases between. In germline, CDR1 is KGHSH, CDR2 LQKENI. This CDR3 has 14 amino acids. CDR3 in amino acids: CASSPGTGDYGYTF. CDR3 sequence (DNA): TGTGCCAGCTCACCCGGGACGGGGGACTATGGCTACACCTTC.

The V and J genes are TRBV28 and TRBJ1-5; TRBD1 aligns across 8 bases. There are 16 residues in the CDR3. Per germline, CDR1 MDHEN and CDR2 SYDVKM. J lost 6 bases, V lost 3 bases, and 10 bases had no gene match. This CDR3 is CASSLAGQGIGQPQHF. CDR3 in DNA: TGTGCCAGCAGTTTGGCTGGACAGGGTATAGGTCAGCCCCAGCATTTT.

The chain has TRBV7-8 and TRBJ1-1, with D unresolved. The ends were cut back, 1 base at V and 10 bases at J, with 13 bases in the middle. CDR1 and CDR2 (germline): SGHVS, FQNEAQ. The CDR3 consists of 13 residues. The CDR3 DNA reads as TGTGCCAGCAGCTTAGGCCCACGGGTGGGAGCTTTCTTT. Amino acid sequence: CASSLGPRVGAFF.

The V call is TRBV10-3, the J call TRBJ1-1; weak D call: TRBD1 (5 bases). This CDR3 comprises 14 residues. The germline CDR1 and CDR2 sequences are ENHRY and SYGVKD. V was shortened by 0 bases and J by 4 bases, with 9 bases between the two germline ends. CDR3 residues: CAISESVGGTEAFF. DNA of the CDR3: TGTGCCATCAGTGAGTCGGTGGGGGGCACTGAAGCTTTCTTT.

The CDR3 nucleotides are TGTGCCATCAGTGAGACCCCGGGACAGGGGGTTAATTCACCCCTCCACTTT. This translates into CAISETPGQGVNSPLHF. The gene calls are TRBV10-3 and TRBJ1-6, with 11 nucleotides matching TRBD1. Germline-derived CDR1 and CDR2 are ENHRY and SYGVKD. Trimming removed 2 bases from V and 6 bases from J; junction bases left unmatched: 6. The CDR3 runs to 17 residues.

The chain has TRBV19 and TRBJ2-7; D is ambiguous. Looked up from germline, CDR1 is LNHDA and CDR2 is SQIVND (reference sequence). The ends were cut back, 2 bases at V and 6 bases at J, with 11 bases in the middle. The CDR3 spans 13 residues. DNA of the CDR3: TGTGCCAGTAGTATATATTCAGTGGGCGAGCAGTACTTC. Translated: CASSIYSVGEQYF.

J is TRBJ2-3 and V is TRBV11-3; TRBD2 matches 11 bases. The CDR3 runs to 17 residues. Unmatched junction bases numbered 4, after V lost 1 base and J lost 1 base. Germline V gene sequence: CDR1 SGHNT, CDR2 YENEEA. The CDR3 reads CASSLGLAGPGTDTQYF. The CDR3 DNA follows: TGTGCCAGCAGCTTAGGACTAGCGGGACCTGGCACAGATACGCAGTATTTT.

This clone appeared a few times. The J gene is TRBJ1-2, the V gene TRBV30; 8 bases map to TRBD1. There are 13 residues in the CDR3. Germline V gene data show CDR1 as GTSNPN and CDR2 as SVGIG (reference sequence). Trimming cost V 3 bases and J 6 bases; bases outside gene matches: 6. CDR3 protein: CAWRLTGGHGYTF. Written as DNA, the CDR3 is TGTGCCTGGAGGTTAACAGGGGGTCATGGCTACACCTTC.